The 3 T cell receptor beta chains below were found in one sample sequenced in a study of blood T cell repertoires in COVID-19. The method was immunoSEQ multiplex PCR; TCRdb's version includes in-frame clones alone and lacks a portion of them. Counted here are 250,000 or so clones, around 90% occurring once; the ten biggest clones make up roughly 0.8%. Sequencing was done on a sample of peripheral blood. These receptors were taken from a man aged 25-45 years with COVID-19, enrolled during active disease.

The chain uses TRBV27 and TRBJ2-5; TRBD1 matches at 7 bases. CDR3 length: 12 amino acids. CDR1 is MNHEY and CDR2 is SMNVEV in the germline V gene (reference sequence). J gave up 5 bases and V 5 bases, and 2 bases lay outside the gene matches. This CDR3 is CASSPQGETQYF. Written as DNA, the CDR3 is TGTGCCAGCAGTCCACAGGGGGAGACCCAGTACTTC.

This chain uses TRBV9 with TRBJ2-5; D gene ambiguous. The CDR3 contains 15 residues. The V end lost 3 bases, the J end lost 2 bases, and 14 bases lay between the germline ends. The germline CDR1 and CDR2 sequences are SGDLS and YYNGEE. The CDR3 nucleotides are TGTGCCAGCAGCGAGCCCCGGCCAGGACAAGAGACCCAGTACTTC. Its protein is CASSEPRPGQETQYF.

J is TRBJ1-4 and V is TRBV27; 11 bases map to TRBD1. The CDR3 consists of 10 residues. Germline-derived CDR1 and CDR2 are MNHEY and SMNVEV (reference sequence). The ends lost 8 bases at V and 14 bases at J; junction bases unmatched: 1. In DNA form, the CDR3 reads TGTGCCAGCCGGGACAGGGGGCTGTTTTTT. Translating gives CASRDRGLFF. Full variable domain (missing parts from reference TRBV27 and TRBJ1-4): EAQVTQNPRYLITVTGKKLTVTCSQNMNHEYMSWYRQDPGLGLRQIYYSMNVEVTDKGDVPEGYKVSRKEKRNFPLILESPSPNQTSLYFCASRDRGLFFGSGTQLSVL.